This TCR beta chain was sequenced in a study of T cells after yellow fever vaccination. TCRdb recomputed calls from the 5' RACE reads with MiXCR, one row per CDR3 protein. This sample has 510,000 or so distinct CDR3 sequences, with 15% to 20% found just once. Points from the study as a whole: Researchers cautioned that FACS-sorted repertoires could harbor abundant clonotypes contaminating from the bulk population. CD4 and CD8 compartments shared a small share of clonotypes, likely from convergent recombination.

V was pared by 5 bases and J by 0 bases, with 14 bases between. The CDR3 is made up of 16 amino acids. Worth noting for this clonotype: Its antigen is unidentified.

The J gene is TRBJ2-4, the V gene TRBV12-3 or TRBV12-4; maybe TRBD2 (5 bases). This TCR was recovered from a man aged 25 to 40 who received the YFV17D yellow fever vaccine. The sample consisted of PBMCs, taken 15 days after the yellow fever booster vaccination. The CDR3 reads CASSPGGWLAKNIQYF. CDR3 bases: TGTGCCAGCAGTCCAGGCGGGTGGCTAGCCAAAAACATTCAGTACTTC.